Listed below are T cell receptor beta chains from one sample, sequenced in a study of vaccination effects on CD4 cells after COVID-19. Method: immunoSEQ multiplex PCR; TCRdb's copy keeps in-frame clones and lacks some. This sample has tens of thousands of clones, with 55% to 75% found just once. Their recognized antigens are unknown. The sequencing used CD4+ T cells from PBMCs cultured with SARS-CoV-2 spike peptides, collected before COVID-19 vaccination. Every receptor here comes from a human donor who received a COVID-19 vaccine. CDR3s include the opening cysteine and the closing phenylalanine or tryptophan. D genes are given only for firm matches. Expanded clones get a size class; other rows say once, few or many, or leave the size out.

abundance,d_gene,v_gene,j_gene,CDR3aa,CDR3nt
few,TRBD2,TRBV2,TRBJ2-1,CASSYSGGNNEQFF,TGTGCCAGCTCCTATAGCGGGGGCAACAATGAGCAGTTCTTC
-,TRBD1,TRBV6-5,TRBJ1-2,CASSPGQPNYGYTF,TGTGCCAGCAGTCCGGGACAGCCGAACTATGGCTACACCTTC
few,-,TRBV30,TRBJ1-4,CAWSGGRSNEKLFF,TGTGCCTGGAGTGGGGGACGAAGTAATGAAAAACTGTTTTTT
once,-,TRBV24-1,TRBJ2-2,CATSARTGELFF,TGTGCCACCAGTGCCCGCACCGGGGAGCTGTTTTTT
few,-,TRBV3-1/TRBV3-2,TRBJ1-4,CASSQGTANEKLFF,TGTGCCAGCAGCCAAGGGACAGCTAATGAAAAACTGTTTTTT
-,-,TRBV29-1,TRBJ1-2,CSVVGAFYGYTF,TGCAGCGTTGTCGGGGCCTTCTATGGCTACACCTTC
-,TRBD1,TRBV28,TRBJ1-2,CASSLGTALGAARGYTF,TGTGCCAGCAGTTTAGGGACAGCTTTAGGCGCAGCTAGAGGCTACACCTTC
-,-,TRBV19,TRBJ1-1,CATGVAENTEAFF,TGTGCCACAGGGGTAGCGGAGAACACTGAAGCTTTCTTT
-,-,TRBV11-2,TRBJ2-6,CASSLDRARASNVLTF,TGTGCCAGCAGCTTAGATCGGGCAAGGGCTTCCAACGTCCTGACTTTC
-,-,TRBV3-1/TRBV3-2,TRBJ1-2,CASSQMYRNEGYTF,TGTGCCAGCAGCCAAATGTATCGGAACGAAGGCTACACCTTC
-,-,TRBV4-1,TRBJ2-4,CASSQVGSRKNIQYF,TGCGCCAGCAGCCAAGTAGGGTCGCGGAAAAACATTCAGTACTTC
-,-,TRBV19,TRBJ2-1,CASQGGVLGRSDNEQFF,TGTGCCAGTCAGGGGGGGGTTCTGGGACGGTCCGACAATGAGCAGTTCTTC
once,-,TRBV10-3,TRBJ2-5,CAINRDTNQETQYF,TGTGCCATCAACCGGGACACTAATCAAGAGACCCAGTACTTC
once,-,TRBV7-2,TRBJ1-3,CASSLWAAAGNTIYF,TGTGCCAGCAGCTTGTGGGCGGCCGCTGGAAACACCATATATTTT
-,TRBD1,TRBV4-3,TRBJ1-2,CASSQGFTGAIEGYTF,TGCGCCAGCAGCCAAGGTTTCACAGGGGCAATTGAGGGCTACACCTTC
few,-,TRBV7-9,TRBJ1-2,CASSLGRDYGYTF,TGTGCCAGCAGCTTAGGGCGGGACTATGGCTACACCTTC
few,TRBD1,TRBV7-6,TRBJ1-3,CASSSPGTAGNTIYF,TGTGCCAGCAGCTCCCCCGGGACAGCTGGAAACACCATATATTTT
-,TRBD1,TRBV12-3/TRBV12-4,TRBJ1-4,CASRGQGGEKLFF,TGTGCCAGCCGCGGACAGGGAGGGGAAAAACTGTTTTTT
-,-,TRBV7-8,TRBJ2-3,CASSLGTGTDTQYF,TGTGCCAGCAGCTTAGGAACTGGTACAGATACGCAGTATTTT
once,-,TRBV9,TRBJ2-1,CASSVGSRGYNEQFF,TGTGCCAGCAGCGTAGGTTCTAGGGGCTACAATGAGCAGTTCTTC
-,TRBD2,TRBV7-2,TRBJ2-1,CASSLGGRVPEFF,TGTGCCAGCAGCTTGGGCGGGAGGGTACCGGAGTTCTTC
-,-,TRBV9,TRBJ2-5,CASSVGTVQETQYF,TGTGCCAGCAGCGTAGGGACAGTTCAAGAGACCCAGTACTTC
-,-,TRBV12-3/TRBV12-4,TRBJ2-7,CASQLRGAYEQYF,TGTGCCAGCCAACTAAGGGGAGCCTACGAGCAGTACTTC
-,-,TRBV28,TRBJ1-1,CASSRTVNTEAFF,TGTGCCAGCAGCCGCACAGTGAACACTGAAGCTTTCTTT
-,-,TRBV5-1,TRBJ2-6,CASSLVGSSGANVLTF,TGCGCCAGCAGCTTGGTTGGCTCCTCTGGGGCCAACGTCCTGACTTTC
once,TRBD2,TRBV19,TRBJ2-3,CASSATSGRRDTQYF,TGTGCCAGTAGTGCCACTAGCGGGAGGAGAGATACGCAGTATTTT
-,-,TRBV6-6,TRBJ1-6,CASSYSARDSPLHF,TGTGCCAGCAGTTACTCGGCGAGGGATTCACCCCTCCACTTT
once,TRBD2,TRBV10-1,TRBJ2-6,CASSESLADSGANVLTF,TGCGCCAGCAGTGAGTCGCTAGCGGACTCTGGGGCCAACGTCCTGACTTTC
few,TRBD2,TRBV7-9,TRBJ2-1,CAGAGGPSNNEQFF,TGTGCCGGAGCGGGGGGGCCTTCCAACAATGAGCAGTTCTTC
-,TRBD2,TRBV28,TRBJ2-5,CASSLGLGGTQYF,TGTGCCAGCAGCCTGGGACTAGGGGGGACCCAGTACTTC
-,-,TRBV3-1/TRBV3-2,TRBJ1-1,CASSPQGGTEAFF,TGTGCCAGCAGCCCACAGGGAGGCACTGAAGCTTTCTTT
-,-,TRBV6-6,TRBJ2-7,CASSYSSVRSYEQYF,TGTGCCAGCAGTTACTCTAGCGTAAGATCCTACGAGCAGTACTTC